Included here is one TCR delta chain sequence, with context. Antigen unknown. CDR3 size: 16 residues. The V and J ends lost 3 bases and 3 bases, in that order; junction bases with no gene match: 8. Germline assignment: CDR1 TSWWSYY and CDR2 QGS. RNA was extracted from the cells and then reverse transcribed. CDR3 amplicons came from multiplex PCR with pooled V-gene forward and constant-region reverse primers. TCRdb processed the multiplex PCR reads again with the CATT caller. The top ten hold 0.5% to 0.55% of the sample, which has tens of thousands of delta-chain clones, about 15% seen once. This entry belongs to a study of Vδ1+ human thymocytes. General study results and limits: In the thymus, TRG and TRD repertoires looked highly polyclonal with Gaussian CDR3 lengths.

The receptor comes from a boy in the first two years of life who had congenital heart surgery. The chain combines TRDV1 with TRDJ1; 9 nucleotides agree with TRDD2. Sequencing input: Vdelta1+ gamma-delta thymocytes from the thymus. Documented subset: FACS-sorted CD3+ TCRalphabeta- TCRVdelta1+ TCRVdelta2- thymocytes. The CDR3 DNA reads as TGTGCTCTTGGGGATCCTTCCTACGGGAATCCCGATAAACTCATCTTT. Its protein is CALGDPSYGNPDKLIF.